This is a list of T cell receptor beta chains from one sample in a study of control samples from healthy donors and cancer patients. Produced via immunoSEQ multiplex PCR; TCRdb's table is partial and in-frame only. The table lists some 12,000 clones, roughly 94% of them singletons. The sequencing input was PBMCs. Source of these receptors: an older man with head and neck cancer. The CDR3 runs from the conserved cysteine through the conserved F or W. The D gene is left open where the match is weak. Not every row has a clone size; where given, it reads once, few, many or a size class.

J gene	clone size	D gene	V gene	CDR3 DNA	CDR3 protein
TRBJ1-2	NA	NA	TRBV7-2	TGTGCCAGCAGCCCTAGGGGGGGGCCAGGAGGCTACACCTTC	CASSPRGGPGGYTF
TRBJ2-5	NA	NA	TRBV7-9	TGTGCCAGTCAGGTCCTTCAAGAGACCCAGTACTTC	CASQVLQETQYF
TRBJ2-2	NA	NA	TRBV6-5	TGTGCCAGCAGTTACACCTCCGGGAGGAACACCGGGGAGCTGTTTTTT	CASSYTSGRNTGELFF
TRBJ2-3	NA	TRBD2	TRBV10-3	TGTGCCATCAGTGAGTCGACTAGCGGCACAGATACGCAGTATTTT	CAISESTSGTDTQYF
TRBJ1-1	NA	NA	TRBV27	TGTGCCAGCACCCCTTCTCCACAGGCTAAAAACACTGAAGCTTTCTTT	CASTPSPQAKNTEAFF
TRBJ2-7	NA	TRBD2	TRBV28	TGTGCCAGCAGTCCGTCTAGCGGGAGGGCCTTCGAGCAGTACTTC	CASSPSSGRAFEQYF
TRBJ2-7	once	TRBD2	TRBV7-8	TGTGCCAGCAGCGTCGGGCTAGCGGTTAACTACGAGCAGTACTTC	CASSVGLAVNYEQYF
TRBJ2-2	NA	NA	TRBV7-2	TGTGCCAGCAGCTTAAACGCGGCCGTCAACACCGGGGAGCTGTTTTTT	CASSLNAAVNTGELFF
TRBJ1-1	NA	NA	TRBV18	TGTGCCAGCTCACCCCAGGGGCAGAACACTGAAGCTTTCTTT	CASSPQGQNTEAFF
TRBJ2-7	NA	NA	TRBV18	TGTGCCAGCGCTACGGGGGCGCAAACCTACGAGCAGTACTTC	CASATGAQTYEQYF
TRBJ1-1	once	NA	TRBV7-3	TGTGCCAGCAGCCTCCAGCCCCAAAGAGGGGGACAGAACACTGAAGCTTTCTTT	CASSLQPQRGGQNTEAFF
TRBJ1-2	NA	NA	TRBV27	TGTGCCAGCAGTTTAGGGCGGGGGGCGGCTGGCTACACCTTC	CASSLGRGAAGYTF
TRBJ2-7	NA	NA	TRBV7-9	TGTGCCAGCAGCTTGGTTCGGGGGCCCCGGGACTACGAGCAGTACTTC	CASSLVRGPRDYEQYF
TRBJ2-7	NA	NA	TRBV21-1	TGTGCCATCCCTCCCGGGGGGTTCTACGAGCAGTACTTC	CAIPPGGFYEQYF
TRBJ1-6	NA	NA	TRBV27	TGTGCCAGCAGTTTAGGGGACCGGGCCTTCTTCTCCTATAATTCACCCCTCCACTTT	CASSLGDRAFFSYNSPLHF
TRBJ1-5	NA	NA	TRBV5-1	TGCGCCAGCAGCGCGGACAGCGATCAGCCCCAGCATTTT	CASSADSDQPQHF
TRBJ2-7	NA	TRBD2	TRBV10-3	TGTGCCATCAGGACTAGCGGGAGGGCCATCGAGCAGTACTTC	CAIRTSGRAIEQYF
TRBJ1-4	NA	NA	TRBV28	TGTGCCAGCGGGGCGGGGGCAACTAATGAAAAACTGTTTTTT	CASGAGATNEKLFF
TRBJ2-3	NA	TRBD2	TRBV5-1	TGCGCCAGCAGCTCGGGGAGGGGCACAGATACGCAGTATTTT	CASSSGRGTDTQYF
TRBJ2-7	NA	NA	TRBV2	TGTGCCAGCCTCGAGGCCTATCACTACGAGCAGTACTTC	CASLEAYHYEQYF
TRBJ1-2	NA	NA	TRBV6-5	TGTGCCAGCAGTTACTCGCGCCAGGGCTATGGCTACACCTTC	CASSYSRQGYGYTF
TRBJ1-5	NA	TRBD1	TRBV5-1	TGCGCCAGCAGCTTGGTGGACAGGAATAGCAATCAGCCCCAGCATTTT	CASSLVDRNSNQPQHF
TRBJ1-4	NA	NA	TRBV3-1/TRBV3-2	TGTGCCAGCAGCCCTGGGGAGTCGATCAATGAAAAACTGTTTTTT	CASSPGESINEKLFF
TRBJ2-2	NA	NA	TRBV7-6	TGTGCCAGCAGCTTAGTAGGAGGGGGGACTGGCACCGGGGAGCTGTTTTTT	CASSLVGGGTGTGELFF
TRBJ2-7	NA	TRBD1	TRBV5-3	TGTGCCAGAAGCCAAACCTCAGGGGGCTACGAGCAGTACTTC	CARSQTSGGYEQYF
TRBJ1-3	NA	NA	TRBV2	TGTGCCAGCAGTGAATCCGAATCTGGAAACACCATATATTTT	CASSESESGNTIYF
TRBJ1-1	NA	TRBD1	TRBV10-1	TGCGCCAGCAGTGAAGGGACAGGGGTCACTGAAGCTTTCTTT	CASSEGTGVTEAFF
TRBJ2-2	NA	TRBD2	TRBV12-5	TGTGCTAGTGGTTTGGCGACGGGAGGGGTCACCGGGGAGCTGTTTTTT	CASGLATGGVTGELFF
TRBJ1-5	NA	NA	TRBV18	TGTGCCAGCTCACCAGGGCAGGGAAATCAGCCCCAGCATTTT	CASSPGQGNQPQHF
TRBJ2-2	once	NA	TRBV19	TGTGCCAGTAGTGAGGGGGGTGTCGGGGAGCTGTTTTTT	CASSEGGVGELFF
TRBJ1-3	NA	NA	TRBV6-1	TGTGCCAGCAGTGATTCTACCCGGGGAAGTAGAAACACCATATATTTT	CASSDSTRGSRNTIYF
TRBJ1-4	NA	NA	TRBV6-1	TGTGCCAGCAGTGAACCCGGGGGGAAACTGTTTTTT	CASSEPGGKLFF
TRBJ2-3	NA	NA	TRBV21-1	TGTGCCAGCAGACAGGGGCCAGATACGCAGTATTTT	CASRQGPDTQYF
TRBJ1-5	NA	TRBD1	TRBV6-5	TGTGCCAGCAGTCTACAGGGGGCCGATCAGCCCCAGCATTTT	CASSLQGADQPQHF
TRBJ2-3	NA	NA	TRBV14	TGTGCCAGCAGCCTACAGGGTATTACGCAGTATTTT	CASSLQGITQYF